This T cell receptor beta chain appears in the sequencing data of a study of blood T cell repertoires in COVID-19 (TCRdb year 2020). Describing the broader study: Samples from collaborators originated in the United States, Italy and Spain and spanned both the acute and convalescent phases of COVID-19. The prospective study material was composed of cDNA or gDNA derived from T cells, B-cell-depleted T cells, or PBMCs. Deeply sampled blood TCRbeta repertoires from subjects exposed to, actively infected with, or recovered from COVID-19 were included in the dataset. The repertoires were released in a freely available public database meant as a resource for research on the immune response to SARS-CoV-2. The samples were drawn from the first 160 participants of the ongoing ImmuneRACE study and from about 1,200 subjects provided by 6 global collaborators. The sample metadata nearly always contained a de-identified subject ID, COVID-19 status, age in years and sex. Where available, HLA class I and class II types were taken from metadata supplied by the sample provider and were not determined by assay-based typing. The investigation overall reported the following: Clinical and demographic metadata were provided uncurated, with the amount varying by source and participant.

The V and J ends are trimmed by 1 base and 7 bases, leaving 10 bases between them. There are 13 amino acids in the CDR3, from cysteine to phenylalanine inclusive. Only the CDR3 DNA stays, 39 bases, in frame from base 1. Via the germline V gene, CDR1 is SGHTA and CDR2 FQGNSA. Enrolling through a virtual design, the prospective study's participants ranged in age from roughly 18 to 100 years and lived across 24 United States geographic areas. In the prospective study, participants were assigned to cohorts based on the clinical history participants reported in a screening survey and a study questionnaire. For ImmuneRACE Cohort 3, a participant was defined as recovered based on two consecutive negative NP/OP PCR tests, clearance by a healthcare professional, or resolution of symptoms. Each participant in the prospective study had whole blood, serum and a nasopharyngeal or oropharyngeal swab collected by mobile phlebotomists. Over a roughly 2-month period, participants in the prospective study had the option of providing additional blood draws and questionnaires. Blood samples from the prospective study were shipped frozen or at room temperature prior to DNA extraction.

A note on this clone: Its antigen target is currently unknown. No base-level quality is on record; no much larger clone is a single base apart.

TCRbeta CDR3 regions were amplified from genomic DNA by means of the immunoSEQ Assay, a bias-controlled multiplex PCR. The paper's data handling went like this. The number of nucleated cells in each sample was estimated by amplification of reference gene primers within the assay. To quantify the absolute abundance of each unique TCRbeta CDR3 rearrangement, sequence reads were collapsed and filtered. For each sample, productive Simpson clonality was calculated as the square root of Simpson's diversity index over productive rearrangements. In TCRdb, the immuneACCESS table is reduced to in-frame sequences with V and J assigned. These tables do not hold every clone; where another copy was compared, an unresolved V gene accounts for under half, and the others remain unexplained. The V and J calls and clone size were taken over from that table, and D and trimming were inferred from the DNA. The sample includes 150,000 to 200,000 clones, with about 72% observed a single time. The ten top clones hold roughly 17% of the sample.

The rearrangement combines TRBV7-2 with TRBJ1-2; the D gene cannot be resolved reliably. This TCR was sampled from a woman aged 45-59 years who had recovered from COVID-19. Sequenced sample: PBMCs or T cells enriched from blood (not recorded which). The CDR3 protein sequence reads: CASSLVTGVGYTF. In nucleotides, the sequence is TGTGCCAGCAGCTTAGTAACTGGAGTTGGCTACACCTTC.